What follows are 10 T cell receptor beta chains derived from one specimen sequenced in a study of blood T cell repertoires in COVID-19. The method was immunoSEQ multiplex PCR; TCRdb's version includes in-frame clones alone and lacks a portion of them. The sample yields 310,000 or so clones, about nine tenths seen once. Sequencing input: peripheral blood. The source of these receptors is a man in his forties or fifties with active or convalescent COVID-19.

The CDR3 reads CASSQVASGSTDTQYF. CDR3 DNA: TGTGCCAGCAGCCAAGTAGCCAGCGGTAGCACAGATACGCAGTATTTT. The rearrangement uses TRBV4-2 and TRBJ2-3; weak D call: TRBD2 (5 bases). This CDR3 is 16 amino acids long. The germline V and J ends were trimmed by 1 base and 0 bases, with 11 bases remaining between them. The germline V gene has CDR1 LGHNA and CDR2 YNFKEQ.

The chain is built from TRBV24-1 and TRBJ2-1, with 8 positions matching TRBD1. The CDR3 loop spans 14 amino acids. After removal of 5 bases from V and 10 bases from J, the junction contained 9 bases not matched to a gene. From germline, CDR1 is KGHDR and CDR2 SFDVKD. CDR3 DNA sequence: TGTGCCACCAGTGCTCCGACAGGGGCCGGCGAGCAGTTCTTC. As protein: CATSAPTGAGEQFF.

CDR3 DNA: TGTGCCAGCAGTTTATGGGCTCAGCCCCAGCATTTT. Translation gives CASSLWAQPQHF. The chain carries TRBV28 and TRBJ1-5; D gene uncertain. V was clipped by 0 bases and J by 6 bases, with 3 bases between them. The CDR3 is 12 residues long. From germline, CDR1 is MDHEN and CDR2 SYDVKM.

The chain recombines TRBV24-1 with TRBJ2-3; D is possibly TRBD1 (5 bases). V lost 0 bases and J lost 0, with 15 bases in between. The CDR3 has 18 amino acids. The germline gives CDR1 KGHDR, CDR2 SFDVKD. CDR3 loop: CATSDLPRAGDSTDTQYF. The DNA of the CDR3 is TGTGCCACCAGTGATTTGCCCAGGGCAGGAGATAGCACAGATACGCAGTATTTT.

The V call is TRBV15, the J call TRBJ1-4, with D unresolved. In germline, CDR1 is LNHNV, CDR2 YYDKDF (reference sequence). Trimming stripped 0 bases from V and 7 bases from J, with 18 bases between. This CDR3 has 17 residues. CDR3 DNA: TGTGCCACCAGCAGAGATATCGGGGAACGGTTGGGTGAAAAACTGTTTTTT. This encodes CATSRDIGERLGEKLFF.

The chain uses TRBV3-1 (or the pseudogene TRBV3-2) and TRBJ2-3, with D perhaps matching TRBD2 (6 bases). Trimming stripped 1 base from V and 0 bases from J, with 8 bases between. CDR1 and CDR2 from the germline V gene are LGHDT and YNNKEL (reference sequence). The CDR3 sequence is 15 residues long. For the CDR3, the DNA is TGTGCCAGCAGCCAAGCGGGGACTAGCACAGATACGCAGTATTTT. This sequence encodes CASSQAGTSTDTQYF.

The chain recombines TRBV19 with TRBJ1-2; 10 bases match TRBD1. The length of the CDR3 is 14 residues. Germline trimming cut 5 bases from V and 5 bases from J; bases unmatched to any gene: 5. Germline V CDR1 and CDR2: LNHDA, SQIVND (reference sequence). CDR3 protein: CASSPDRGEYGYTF. The CDR3 region has the DNA TGTGCCAGTAGTCCGGACAGGGGGGAGTATGGCTACACCTTC.

CDR3: CASSFWASGKGTDTQYF. The CDR3 DNA reads TGTGCCAGCAGCTTTTGGGCTAGCGGAAAGGGGACAGATACGCAGTATTTT. This chain connects TRBV5-6 to TRBJ2-3; 7 bases fit TRBD2. Germline CDR1 SGHDT, CDR2 YYEEEE. CDR3 length: 17 amino acids. The ends lost 2 bases at V and 3 bases at J; junction bases unmatched: 12.

V usage is TRBV11-2 and J usage is TRBJ1-6; D remains ambiguous. Germline V lookup: CDR1 SGHAT, CDR2 FQNNGV. The V end lost 4 bases, the J end lost 5 bases, and 12 bases lay between the germline ends. The CDR3 length is 15 residues. The CDR3, as DNA: TGTGCCAGCAGCTCCCTCGGGAGCCATAATTCACCCCTCCACTTT. It translates to CASSSLGSHNSPLHF.

This sequence joins TRBV28 and TRBJ1-5, with no clear D. The germline CDR1 and CDR2 sequences are MDHEN and SYDVKM. V dropped 5 bases and J dropped 0 bases, with 11 bases sitting between them. The CDR3 runs 15 residues. The CDR3 bases are TGTGCCAGCAGTCTGACGAGGGTTAGCAATCAGCCCCAGCATTTT. Amino acids: CASSLTRVSNQPQHF.